The sequence of this T cell receptor (beta chain) was determined in a study of blood T cell repertoires in COVID-19. Germline loops: CDR1 SGHAT, CDR2 FQNNGV. V gave up 1 base and J gave up 0 bases, with 3 bases separating them. This CDR3 contains 13 residues. TCRdb's table, derived via immunoSEQ multiplex PCR, lists solely in-frame clones and lacks some. Of 95,000 to 150,000 clones detected, almost 90% appear once; the ten largest clones hold almost 0.9%. The sequenced material came from peripheral blood. The sequence was collected from a woman aged 45 to 65 with active or convalescent COVID-19. This chain connects TRBV11-2 to TRBJ1-1; D is unresolved. In DNA form, the CDR3 reads TGTGCCAGCAGCTTAGCAATGAACACTGAAGCTTTCTTT. Translation: CASSLAMNTEAFF.